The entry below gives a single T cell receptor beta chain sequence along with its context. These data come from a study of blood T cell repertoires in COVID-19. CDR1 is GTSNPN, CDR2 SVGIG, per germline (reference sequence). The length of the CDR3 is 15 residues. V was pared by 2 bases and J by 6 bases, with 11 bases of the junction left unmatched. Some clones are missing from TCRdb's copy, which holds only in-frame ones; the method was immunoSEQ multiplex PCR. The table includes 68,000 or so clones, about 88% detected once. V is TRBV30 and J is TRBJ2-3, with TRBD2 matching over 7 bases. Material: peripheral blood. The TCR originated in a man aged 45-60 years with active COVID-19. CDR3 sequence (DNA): TGTGCCTGGAGTTTACCGGGACTAACCTTTGATACGCAGTATTTT. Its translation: CAWSLPGLTFDTQYF.